This T cell receptor beta chain was identified in a study of blood T cell repertoires in COVID-19. Study-level information: From the United States, Italy and Spain came samples of acute and convalescent COVID-19.

Looked up from germline, CDR1 is WSHSY and CDR2 is SAAADI. V trimming: 3 bases; J trimming: 1 base; junction bases outside the gene matches: 3. The CDR3 consists of 16 residues. In the original processing: Estimates of nucleated cell counts were drawn from the amplification of reference gene primers. The repertoire was sequenced with immunoSEQ multiplex PCR; TCRdb's copy has only in-frame clones and lacks some. That table is the source of V, J and clone size, and D and trimming were worked out from the DNA. Of about 160,000 clones in the sample, around 87% were seen once. Sequencing used peripheral blood. The rearrangement uses TRBV10-2 and TRBJ1-5; TRBD1 matches 10 bases. This clonotype was obtained from a woman aged 60 to 75 with active or convalescent COVID-19. CDR3 coding DNA: TGCGCCAGCAGTGATTGGGACAGGGGCAGCAATCAGCCCCAGCATTTT. Translation gives CASSDWDRGSNQPQHF.